This is a list of T cell receptor beta chains from one sample in a study of OX40 agonist ivuxolimab in advanced cancers. Clones were read by immunoSEQ multiplex PCR, and TCRdb kept only the in-frame ones, dropping some. The sample shows under 40,000 clones, roughly 89% of them seen only once. The sample was CD4+ or CD8+ T cells sorted from blood, taken in a trial of the OX40 agonist ivuxolimab. The receptors shown here come from an adult with an advanced solid tumor such as melanoma, head and neck, liver or kidney cancer. The CDR3 runs from the conserved cysteine through the conserved F or W. The D gene is left open where the match is weak. Where a row states a size, it is once, few, many or the class of an expanded clone; other rows omit it.

cdr3_aa: CASSLTHTYEQYF; cdr3_nt: TGTGCCAGCAGTCTGACCCATACCTACGAGCAGTACTTC; clone_size: NA; j_call: TRBJ2-7; v_call: TRBV2; d_call: NA
cdr3_aa: CASRSVGEAFF; cdr3_nt: TGTGCCAGCAGATCCGTGGGCGAAGCTTTCTTT; clone_size: NA; j_call: TRBJ1-1; v_call: TRBV14; d_call: NA
cdr3_aa: CASSGHSGTVRYEQYF; cdr3_nt: TGTGCCAGCAGCGGCCATTCCGGGACAGTACGCTACGAGCAGTACTTC; clone_size: NA; j_call: TRBJ2-7; v_call: TRBV21-1; d_call: NA
cdr3_aa: CASSQETGESDIQYF; cdr3_nt: TGTGCCAGCAGCCAGGAGACAGGGGAAAGTGACATTCAGTACTTC; clone_size: once; j_call: TRBJ2-4; v_call: TRBV4-2; d_call: TRBD1
cdr3_aa: CASRNDTFQNTEAFF; cdr3_nt: TGCGCCAGCAGAAACGACACGTTCCAGAACACTGAAGCTTTCTTT; clone_size: NA; j_call: TRBJ1-1; v_call: TRBV5-1; d_call: NA
cdr3_aa: CASSLRERGETQYF; cdr3_nt: TGTGCCAGCAGCTTGCGGGAGAGGGGAGAGACCCAGTACTTC; clone_size: once; j_call: TRBJ2-5; v_call: TRBV7-9; d_call: TRBD2
cdr3_aa: CASSPVAGGANEQFF; cdr3_nt: TGTGCCAGCAGCCCGGTGGCGGGGGGGGCGAATGAGCAGTTCTTC; clone_size: NA; j_call: TRBJ2-1; v_call: TRBV7-2; d_call: TRBD2
cdr3_aa: CASSVGTASTDTQYF; cdr3_nt: TGTGCCAGCAGCGTTGGGACGGCTAGCACAGATACGCAGTATTTT; clone_size: NA; j_call: TRBJ2-3; v_call: TRBV7-6; d_call: NA
cdr3_aa: CASRGGGYSPLHF; cdr3_nt: TGTGCCAGCAGAGGGGGCGGTTATTCACCCCTCCACTTT; clone_size: few; j_call: TRBJ1-6; v_call: TRBV2; d_call: TRBD1
cdr3_aa: CASSEVPTLYNSPLHF; cdr3_nt: TGTGCCAGTAGTGAGGTCCCGACACTCTATAATTCACCCCTCCACTTT; clone_size: NA; j_call: TRBJ1-6; v_call: TRBV19; d_call: NA
cdr3_aa: CSVSWGNEQFF; cdr3_nt: TGCAGCGTTTCGTGGGGGAATGAGCAGTTCTTC; clone_size: NA; j_call: TRBJ2-1; v_call: TRBV29-1; d_call: NA
cdr3_aa: CASSVGETQYF; cdr3_nt: TGTGCCAGCAGTGTAGGGGAGACCCAGTACTTC; clone_size: NA; j_call: TRBJ2-5; v_call: TRBV6-1; d_call: NA
cdr3_aa: CASSPAGTGGRNTEAFF; cdr3_nt: TGTGCCAGCTCACCAGCCGGGACGGGGGGCAGGAACACTGAAGCTTTCTTT; clone_size: NA; j_call: TRBJ1-1; v_call: TRBV18; d_call: NA
cdr3_aa: CASSPRDRGTHEQYF; cdr3_nt: TGTGCCAGCAGCCCCCGGGACAGGGGGACCCACGAGCAGTACTTC; clone_size: NA; j_call: TRBJ2-7; v_call: TRBV5-4; d_call: TRBD1
cdr3_aa: CASSWRGSTDTQYF; cdr3_nt: TGTGCCAGCAGCTGGAGAGGGAGCACAGATACGCAGTATTTT; clone_size: NA; j_call: TRBJ2-3; v_call: TRBV5-6; d_call: NA
cdr3_aa: CASSPEGAGSYEQYF; cdr3_nt: TGTGCCAGCAGTCCGGAGGGGGCTGGATCCTACGAGCAGTACTTC; clone_size: NA; j_call: TRBJ2-7; v_call: TRBV27; d_call: NA
cdr3_aa: CASSAGEESSETQYF; cdr3_nt: TGTGCCAGCAGCGCCGGGGAGGAAAGTTCGGAGACCCAGTACTTC; clone_size: NA; j_call: TRBJ2-5; v_call: TRBV11-3; d_call: NA
cdr3_aa: CASSQDLAGYPGTGELFF; cdr3_nt: TGTGCCAGCAGCCAAGATCTTGCGGGCTATCCCGGCACCGGGGAGCTGTTTTTT; clone_size: NA; j_call: TRBJ2-2; v_call: TRBV14; d_call: NA
cdr3_aa: CASKGGGNQETQYF; cdr3_nt: TGTGCCAGCAAGGGTGGAGGGAACCAAGAGACCCAGTACTTC; clone_size: once; j_call: TRBJ2-5; v_call: TRBV28; d_call: NA
cdr3_aa: CSVAASGGSPLHF; cdr3_nt: TGCAGCGTCGCCGCCTCTGGGGGTTCACCCCTCCACTTT; clone_size: NA; j_call: TRBJ1-6; v_call: TRBV29-1; d_call: NA
cdr3_aa: CASSVEPGGWETQYF; cdr3_nt: TGTGCCAGCAGCGTAGAACCAGGGGGTTGGGAGACCCAGTACTTC; clone_size: medium-sized; j_call: TRBJ2-5; v_call: TRBV9; d_call: TRBD1
cdr3_aa: CASSEPRTGGNEQFF; cdr3_nt: TGTGCCAGCAGTGAACCCCGGACAGGAGGAAATGAGCAGTTCTTC; clone_size: once; j_call: TRBJ2-1; v_call: TRBV25-1; d_call: TRBD1
cdr3_aa: CASSRTGGNQPQHF; cdr3_nt: TGCGCCAGCAGCCGGACAGGGGGCAATCAGCCCCAGCATTTT; clone_size: NA; j_call: TRBJ1-5; v_call: TRBV5-1; d_call: TRBD1
cdr3_aa: CASNLGTGGGYTF; cdr3_nt: TGTGCCAGCAACTTAGGGACAGGGGGGGGCTACACCTTC; clone_size: NA; j_call: TRBJ1-2; v_call: TRBV7-8; d_call: TRBD1
cdr3_aa: CASSSGLSPNTEAFF; cdr3_nt: TGTGCCAGCAGTTCCGGACTATCCCCGAACACTGAAGCTTTCTTT; clone_size: NA; j_call: TRBJ1-1; v_call: TRBV28; d_call: NA